This T cell receptor beta chain was profiled in a study of T cell repertoires in cytomegalovirus infection. Study in general: Epitope selection comprised recently identified HLA-C-restricted CMV epitopes and well-studied HLA-B-restricted CMV epitopes. Findings and caveats of the study: Carriers of CMV and the relevant HLA type were discriminated by public TCR beta frequency.

From the reads, TCRdb called clonotypes with MiXCR, one entry per CDR3 protein. This sample has around 710,000 distinct CDR3 sequences, with roughly 28% found just once. Comment on this clonotype: Its antigen remains unidentified.

Trimming took 3 bases from V and 3 from J, leaving 9 bases between them. Germline CDR1 is WSHSY and CDR2 is SAAADI. The CDR3 covers 13 residues. The V and J genes are TRBV10-2 and TRBJ2-7, with D possibly called TRBD1 or TRBD2 (5 bases each). The TCR was taken from a human donor in good health (CMV status not recorded). Some clones in this sample may be carry-over from other donors' samples. The sample in question was cultured CD8+ T cells from PBMCs, obtained from culture after CMV antigen stimulation. The CDR3 DNA reads as TGCGCCAGCAGTGAAGGGGACCTCTACGAGCAGTACGTC. Its protein is CASSEGDLYEQYV.